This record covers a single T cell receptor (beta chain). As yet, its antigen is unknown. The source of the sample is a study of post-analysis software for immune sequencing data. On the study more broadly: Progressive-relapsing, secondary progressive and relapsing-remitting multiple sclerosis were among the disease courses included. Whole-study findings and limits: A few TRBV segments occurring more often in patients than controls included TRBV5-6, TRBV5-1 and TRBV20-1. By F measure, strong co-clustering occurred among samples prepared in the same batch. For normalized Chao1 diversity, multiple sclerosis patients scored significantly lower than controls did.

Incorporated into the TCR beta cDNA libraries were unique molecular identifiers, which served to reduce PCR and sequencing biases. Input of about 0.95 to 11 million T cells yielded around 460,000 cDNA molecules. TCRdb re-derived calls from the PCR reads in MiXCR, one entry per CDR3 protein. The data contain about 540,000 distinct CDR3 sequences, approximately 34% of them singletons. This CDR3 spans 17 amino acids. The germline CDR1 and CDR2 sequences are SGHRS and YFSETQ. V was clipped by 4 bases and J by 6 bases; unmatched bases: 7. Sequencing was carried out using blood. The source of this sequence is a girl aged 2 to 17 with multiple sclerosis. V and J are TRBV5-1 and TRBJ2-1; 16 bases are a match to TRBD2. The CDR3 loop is CASSPGLAGGQGNEQFF. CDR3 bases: TGCGCCAGCAGCCCGGGACTAGCGGGGGGGCAAGGCAATGAGCAGTTCTTC.